Below are 17 T cell receptor beta chains sequenced from a single sample in a study of T cells in Graves' hyperthyroidism and ophthalmopathy. The investigators amplified TCR beta CDR3 regions from RNA transcripts. RT-PCR in the first round (using the HTBI primer set) targeted the TCR CDR3. MiXCR was run by TCRdb on the multiplex PCR reads, yielding one entry per CDR3 protein. The data show about 480,000 distinct CDR3 sequences, 13% to 15% seen once. Sequencing was carried out using blood. These receptors were taken from a woman younger than 30 with Graves' hyperthyroidism.

This clonotype was detected many times. The rearrangement joins TRBV12-3 or TRBV12-4 to TRBJ1-2, with D tentatively TRBD1 (5 bases). CDR3 length: 16 residues. With 0 bases removed from V and 6 bases from J, the gap between germline ends came to 17 bases. CDR3 residues: CASSLAGPPGPNGYTF. CDR3 nucleotides: TGTGCCAGCAGTTTAGCGGGACCTCCGGGACCAAATGGCTACACCTTC.

The sample holds many counts of this clonotype. This chain connects TRBV27 to TRBJ2-3; D not certain. The CDR3 contains 17 residues. CDR1 is MNHEY, CDR2 SMNVEV, per germline (reference sequence). With 4 bases removed from V and 4 bases from J, the gap between germline ends came to 21 bases. The DNA of the CDR3 is TGTGCCAGCAGTTATCCTAGTATCCTAGGGTTCGCAGATACGCAGTATTTT. Translation gives CASSYPSILGFADTQYF.

Concerning this clonotype: This may be a read error: a much more frequent sequence differs by one nucleotide. This chain connects TRBV7-2 to TRBJ2-3; 8 nucleotides agree with TRBD1. The J call may be mistaken, given a closer DNA end match to TRBJ1-5. Germline V gene lookup returns CDR1 SGHTA and CDR2 FQGNSA. CDR3 length: 17 amino acids. CDR3 DNA: TGTGCCAGCAGCTTATCAGGGGGCGGGAGGGCAACAGATACGCAGCATTTT. This sequence encodes CASSLSGGGRATDTQHF.

The chain couples TRBV11-2 to TRBJ1-1, with a tentative D call TRBD1 (6 bases). V was cut by 5 bases and J by 1 base, with 11 bases left in between. Germline V gene lookup returns CDR1 SGHAT and CDR2 FQNNGV. The CDR3 totals 14 residues. The CDR3 DNA sequence: TGTGCCAGCAGCCTACGGGACACGAACACTGAAGCTTTCTTT. This translates into CASSLRDTNTEAFF.

The rearrangement uses TRBV11-3 and TRBJ1-6, with a possible D match to TRBD1 (6 bases). Trimming shortened V by 5 bases and J by 10 bases, and 15 bases separated the two germline ends. The germline gives CDR1 SGHNT, CDR2 YENEEA. The CDR3 runs to 14 residues. This CDR3 reads CASSPRGTNSPLHF. DNA for the CDR3: TGTGCCAGCAGCCCCCGCGGGACAAACTCACCCCTCCACTTT.

In DNA, the CDR3 is TGTGCCAGTAGTATAGGTCTAGCCAATGAGCAGTTCTTC. Its protein product is CASSIGLANEQFF. V and J are TRBV19 and TRBJ2-1, with D possibly being TRBD2 (5 bases). This CDR3 has 13 amino acids. Trimming took off 1 base at V and 6 bases at J, with 7 bases between the two ends. Germline CDR1 reads LNHDA; CDR2 reads SQIVND (reference sequence). Full variable domain (missing parts from reference TRBV19 and TRBJ2-1): DGGITQSPKYLFRKEGQNVTLSCEQNLNHDAMYWYRQDPGQGLRLIYYSQIVNDFQKGDIAEGYSVSREKKESFPLTVTSAQKNPTAFYLCASSIGLANEQFFGPGTRLTVL.

This clonotype was picked up many times. The chain joins TRBV18 to TRBJ2-5, with unresolved D. V was cut by 6 bases and J by 1 base, with 15 bases left in between. CDR1 is KGHSH and CDR2 is LQKENI in the germline V gene. The CDR3 length is 15 residues. The CDR3 loop is CASSDRRQPQETQYF. The CDR3 DNA reads as TGTGCCAGCTCCGACCGACGGCAACCCCAAGAGACCCAGTACTTC.

Comments on this clonotype: Just one base apart from a much larger clone, this may be a read error. The chain uses TRBV29-1 and TRBJ1-1; maybe TRBD1 (6 bases). Looked up from germline, CDR1 is SQVTM and CDR2 is ANQGSEA. This CDR3 is built from 13 residues. This chain's CDR3 is CSAPGMGDTETFF. Written as DNA, the CDR3 is TGCAGCGCCCCCGGAATGGGGGACACTGAAACTTTCTTT.

Many counts were recorded for this clonotype. V usage is TRBV30 and J usage is TRBJ2-6; no definite D call. With 0 bases removed from V and 0 bases from J, the gap between germline ends came to 3 bases. The CDR3 loop spans 14 amino acids. Germline loops: CDR1 GTSNPN, CDR2 SVGIG (reference sequence). In DNA form, the CDR3 reads TGTGCCTGGAGTGTCTTCTCTGGGGCCAACGTCCTGACTTTC. Residues: CAWSVFSGANVLTF.

This clonotype was picked up many times. The rearrangement joins TRBV20-1 to TRBJ2-3, with a possible D match to TRBD2 (6 bases). V was clipped by 5 bases and J by 7 bases, with 19 bases between them. The CDR3 loop spans 14 amino acids. CDR1 is DFQATT and CDR2 is SNEGSKA in the germline V gene (reference sequence). CDR3 DNA: TGCAGTGCTCTACGGACTACCGTTAGGTATACGCAGTATTTT. Its translation: CSALRTTVRYTQYF.

In this sample, this clonotype turned up many times. The V gene is TRBV6-1, the J gene TRBJ2-5; D gene unclear. The V end was cut by 7 bases, the J end by 1 base, with 16 bases between. CDR3 size: 15 residues. The germline gives CDR1 MNHNS, CDR2 SASEGT. The CDR3 is CASTSTPMFQETQYF. CDR3 nucleotides: TGTGCCAGCACCTCCACCCCAATGTTCCAAGAGACCCAGTACTTC.

The V and J genes are TRBV11-2 and TRBJ2-5; 9 bases are a match to TRBD2. After removal of 6 bases from V and 5 bases from J, the junction contained 7 bases not matched to a gene. There are 14 residues in the CDR3. CDR1 is SGHAT and CDR2 is FQNNGV in the germline V gene. The CDR3: CASRAGGGEETQYF. The CDR3 DNA follows: TGTGCCAGCAGAGCGGGGGGAGGGGAGGAGACCCAGTACTTC.

Regarding this clonotype: The germline gene is not matched at one end of the junction; a read error may be the cause. The V call is TRBV7-9, the J call TRBJ2-1, with D hard to call. This CDR3 comprises 15 residues. Germline values: CDR1 SEHNR, CDR2 FQNEAQ (reference sequence). CDR3 bases: TGTGCCAGCAGCTTAGGGTTCATCTCCTACAATAAGCAGTTCTTC. It translates to CASSLGFISYNKQFF.

A few counts support this clonotype. The V gene is TRBV20-1, the J gene TRBJ1-4; no clear D gene. Trimming removed 0 bases from V and 8 bases from J, with 4 bases in between. This CDR3 spans 11 amino acids. Germline-derived CDR1 and CDR2 are DFQATT and SNEGSKA (reference sequence). The CDR3 loop is CSAREPEKLFF. The DNA for the CDR3 is TGCAGTGCTAGAGAACCGGAAAAACTGTTTTTT.

This clonotype appeared many times. This chain connects TRBV3-1 to TRBJ2-1; D ambiguous. V lost 1 base and J lost 4, with 14 bases in between. Germline CDR1 is LGHDT and CDR2 is YNNKEL (reference sequence). The CDR3 has 16 residues. The CDR3 spells CASSQGSRSRYNEQFF. Written as DNA, the CDR3 is TGTGCCAGCAGCCAAGGGTCGAGGAGTAGGTACAATGAGCAGTTCTTC.

About this clonotype: This could be a read error, since a much larger clone is one nucleotide away. In this CDR3 the conserved last residue, phenylalanine or tryptophan, is missing, so a read error is likely. The rearrangement uses TRBV9 and TRBJ1-1; 11 bases are shared with TRBD1. In germline, CDR1 is SGDLS, CDR2 YYNGEE. After removal of 4 bases from V and 3 bases from J, the junction contained 8 bases not matched to a gene. This CDR3 has 16 amino acids. CDR3 DNA: TGTGCCAGCAGCAAAGAGGACAGGGGGCTGGACACTGAAGCTTTCCTT. Translating it yields CASSKEDRGLDTEAFL.

The rearrangement links TRBV5-1 to TRBJ2-2; maybe TRBD2 (6 bases). The CDR3 runs to 15 residues. V lost 5 bases to trimming and J lost 0 bases, with 11 bases between them. Germline CDR1 and CDR2: SGHRS and YFSETQ. The CDR3 here is CASSLIAANTGELFF. CDR3 sequence (DNA): TGCGCCAGCAGTCTCATAGCGGCGAACACCGGGGAGCTGTTTTTT.